Listed below are T cell receptor beta chains from one sample, sequenced in a study of post-analysis software for immune sequencing data. TCRdb reprocessed the PCR reads via MiXCR and lists one record per CDR3 protein. The profile shows under 900,000 distinct CDR3 sequences, roughly 50% of them singletons. The sequencing input was blood. The receptors here all came from a girl under 18 with multiple sclerosis. The CDR3 runs from the conserved cysteine through the conserved F or W. D genes are given only for firm matches. Where a row states a size, it is once, few, many or the class of an expanded clone; other rows omit it.

D gene,clone size,J gene,V gene,CDR3 protein,CDR3 DNA
.,few,TRBJ2-5,TRBV29-1,CSVETFGSGETQYF,TGCAGCGTTGAAACTTTCGGCTCCGGGGAGACCCAGTACTTC
TRBD2,.,TRBJ2-5,TRBV24-1,CATSGKSGGAQYF,TGTGCCACCAGTGGTAAAAGTGGGGGGGCCCAGTACTTC
TRBD1,many,TRBJ2-7,TRBV5-1,CASSLEQGADEQYF,TGCGCCAGCAGCTTGGAACAGGGGGCGGACGAGCAGTACTTC
TRBD1,.,TRBJ2-7,TRBV5-1,CASSFEGDSGTYEQYF,TGCGCCAGCAGCTTTGAGGGGGACAGCGGAACCTACGAGCAGTACTTC
TRBD2,.,TRBJ2-1,TRBV29-1,CSGGLSGSEQFF,TGCAGCGGGGGACTAAGCGGGAGCGAGCAGTTCTTC
.,.,TRBJ1-4,TRBV6-5,CASSARSTNEKLFF,TGTGCCAGCAGTGCCAGATCAACTAATGAAAAACTGTTTTTT
TRBD1,.,TRBJ2-7,TRBV5-1,CASSPGTVGPYEQYF,TGCGCCAGCAGCCCGGGGACAGTAGGCCCATACGAGCAGTACTTC
.,many,TRBJ1-4,TRBV12-3/TRBV12-4,CASSFGEKLFF,TGTGCCAGCAGTTTTGGAGAAAAACTGTTTTTT
TRBD1,once,TRBJ2-1,TRBV6-4,CASKSGQGSDEQFF,TGTGCCAGCAAGTCGGGACAGGGGAGCGATGAGCAGTTCTTC
TRBD1,.,TRBJ2-3,TRBV20-1,CSASWDRGEDTQYF,TGCAGTGCTAGTTGGGACAGGGGGGAAGATACGCAGTATTTT
.,.,TRBJ1-2,TRBV20-1,CSAPTRGNYGYTF,TGCAGTGCCCCCACTCGGGGGAACTATGGCTACACCTTC
.,.,TRBJ2-5,TRBV3-1,CASSQATRDMYQETQYF,TGTGCCAGCAGCCAAGCAACCCGGGACATGTACCAAGAGACCCAGTACTTC
.,.,TRBJ1-2,TRBV29-1,CSVHTEYGYTF,TGCAGCGTCCATACGGAGTATGGCTACACCTTC
.,.,TRBJ2-7,TRBV25-1,CASRTVSYEQYF,TGTGCCAGCAGAACGGTTTCCTACGAGCAGTACTTC
.,few,TRBJ2-5,TRBV20-1,CSASDSGGPKETQYF,TGCAGTGCGAGTGACAGTGGGGGGCCTAAAGAGACCCAGTACTTC
TRBD2,.,TRBJ2-1,TRBV28,CASSLAGGLKKNEQFF,TGTGCCAGCAGTTTAGCGGGAGGGCTCAAGAAGAATGAGCAGTTCTTC
.,few,TRBJ1-2,TRBV12-3/TRBV12-4,CASSLRAGTYGYTF,TGTGCCAGCAGTTTACGTGCAGGAACCTATGGCTACACCTTC
TRBD2,.,TRBJ2-3,TRBV10-3,CAIMLGGSTDTQYF,TGTGCCATCATGTTGGGGGGGAGCACAGATACGCAGTATTTT
.,.,TRBJ1-2,TRBV6-6,CASSSDRSYYGYTF,TGTGCCAGCAGTTCCGACAGGTCGTACTATGGCTACACCTTC
TRBD1,.,TRBJ2-2,TRBV12-5,CASGSRDRPAGELFF,TGTGCTAGTGGTTCCCGGGACAGGCCCGCCGGGGAGCTGTTTTTT
TRBD2,once,TRBJ2-1,TRBV9,CASSVAGTSGRWNEQFF,TGTGCCAGCAGCGTAGCCGGAACTAGCGGGAGATGGAATGAGCAGTTCTTC
.,many,TRBJ2-7,TRBV20-1,CSAREGADNYEQYF,TGCAGTGCTAGAGAGGGGGCGGATAACTACGAGCAGTACTTC
TRBD1,.,TRBJ1-2,TRBV12-3/TRBV12-4,CASTPDRAGYTF,TGTGCCAGCACTCCGGACAGGGCAGGCTACACCTTC
.,.,TRBJ1-5,TRBV10-3,CAISEQSRRGDNQPQHF,TGTGCCATCAGTGAGCAATCCCGCCGCGGCGACAATCAGCCCCAGCATTTT
TRBD1,.,TRBJ1-1,TRBV29-1,CSVVRQGAGDTEAFF,TGCAGCGTTGTTCGACAGGGGGCCGGGGACACTGAAGCTTTCTTT
TRBD2,.,TRBJ2-3,TRBV7-3,CASSVRTSGRSDTQYF,TGTGCCAGCAGCGTCCGGACTAGCGGGAGGTCAGATACGCAGTATTTT
TRBD2,few,TRBJ2-1,TRBV5-1,CASGGLAGNNEQFF,TGCGCCAGCGGGGGACTAGCGGGCAACAATGAGCAGTTCTTC
.,few,TRBJ2-4,TRBV29-1,CSVAQRLAKNIQYF,TGCAGCGTTGCACAGCGGCTAGCCAAAAACATTCAGTACTTC
.,.,TRBJ2-5,TRBV15,CATSNPPGTQYF,TGTGCCACCAGCAACCCCCCCGGGACCCAGTACTTC
.,.,TRBJ2-3,TRBV27,CASSFESTGDTQYF,TGTGCCAGCAGTTTCGAGTCAACAGGAGATACGCAGTATTTT
.,.,TRBJ1-2,TRBV15,CATSRADSTIYGYTF,TGTGCCACCAGCCGAGCGGACAGCACTATCTATGGCTACACCTTC
TRBD1,.,TRBJ2-7,TRBV20-1,CSAPKTGKKYEQYF,TGCAGTGCTCCCAAGACAGGGAAAAAGTACGAGCAGTACTTC
.,few,TRBJ2-7,TRBV9,CASSVEPQPSYEQYF,TGTGCCAGCAGCGTAGAGCCGCAGCCATCCTACGAGCAGTACTTC
TRBD1,.,TRBJ2-2,TRBV6-5,CASSYRQGARGGELFF,TGTGCCAGCAGTTATCGACAGGGGGCGCGGGGCGGGGAGCTGTTTTTT
.,.,TRBJ2-6,TRBV5-1,CASSPGREVSGANVLTF,TGCGCCAGCAGCCCGGGCCGTGAGGTATCTGGGGCCAACGTCCTGACTTTC
.,.,TRBJ2-7,TRBV29-1,CSVGTLGWTYEQYF,TGCAGCGTTGGGACACTTGGGTGGACCTACGAGCAGTACTTC
.,few,TRBJ2-3,TRBV29-1,CSVRTDTDTQYF,TGCAGCGTTAGGACAGACACAGATACGCAGTATTTT
TRBD1,.,TRBJ2-7,TRBV4-1,CASRLLQGNSYEQYF,TGCGCCAGCAGGCTTCTACAGGGGAATTCCTACGAGCAGTACTTC
.,many,TRBJ2-1,TRBV7-9,CASSLGGGEQFF,TGTGCCAGCAGCTTGGGGGGAGGTGAGCAGTTCTTC
.,few,TRBJ1-1,TRBV6-1,CASSESGGQLTEAFF,TGTGCCAGCAGTGAATCGGGGGGGCAGCTCACTGAAGCTTTCTTT
.,.,TRBJ2-1,TRBV29-1,CSALTFSYNEQFF,TGCAGCGCCCTGACATTCTCCTACAATGAGCAGTTCTTC
.,.,TRBJ2-7,TRBV5-1,CASSLGQATISSYEQYF,TGCGCCAGCAGCTTGGGACAGGCGACGATAAGCTCCTACGAGCAGTACTTC
.,.,TRBJ1-5,TRBV4-1,CASSQGLGGQPQHF,TGCGCCAGCAGCCAGGGGCTTGGGGGGCAGCCCCAGCATTTT
TRBD2,.,TRBJ2-3,TRBV20-1,CSALGTSGKDTQYF,TGCAGTGCTTTGGGGACTAGCGGGAAAGATACGCAGTATTTT
TRBD2,.,TRBJ2-1,TRBV5-8,CASGGWIAGDEQFF,TGTGCCAGCGGAGGATGGATAGCGGGAGATGAGCAGTTCTTC
.,few,TRBJ1-2,TRBV12-3/TRBV12-4,CASTLGANYGYTF,TGTGCCAGCACCCTCGGGGCTAACTATGGCTACACCTTC
.,.,TRBJ2-3,TRBV5-1,CASSLALDGAGTDTQYF,TGCGCCAGCAGCTTGGCCCTTGACGGGGCTGGCACAGATACGCAGTATTTT
.,.,TRBJ1-2,TRBV12-3/TRBV12-4,CASSWEGLGGYGYTF,TGTGCCAGCAGTTGGGAAGGTCTGGGGGGCTATGGCTACACCTTC